This entry is about one T cell receptor (beta chain). As yet, its antigen is unknown. The data derive from a study of T-cell memory formation after mild COVID-19. Broader study findings: Most CD4+ clones that shrank were in CM and EM, while CD8+ ones turned up in EMRA.

TCRdb reanalysed the 5' RACE reads using MiXCR and keeps one entry per CDR3 protein. The data hold about 190,000 distinct CDR3 sequences, with around a fifth observed a single time. This receptor was obtained from an adult woman who had mild COVID-19 (a few samples of this study predate the infection). Cell type and time point are not known. Source material: PBMCs or a T cell subset sorted from them (not recorded which).

The CDR3 here is CSVSLGGNEQFF. In DNA form, the CDR3 reads TGCAGCGTTTCCTTGGGGGGCAATGAGCAGTTCTTC. The V gene is TRBV29-1, the J gene TRBJ2-1; the D gene is possibly TRBD2 (6 bases). V lost 5 bases and J lost 6, with 11 bases in between. This CDR3 is 12 amino acids long. Germline V gene data show CDR1 as SQVTM and CDR2 as ANQGSEA.